The clone carrying this T cell receptor beta chain was found a few times. Its antigen is not known. V lost 1 base and J 9 bases, leaving 10 bases between the germline ends. The CDR3 totals 12 residues. Germline CDR1 and CDR2: SGHNT and YYREEE (reference sequence). This entry is derived from a study of beta chain features in type 1 diabetes. General observations from the study: Junctions at VDJ sites from type 1 diabetes patients had fewer insertions and more deletions. Compared to healthy donors, patients appeared to have naive, central memory and Treg TCRB repertoires that were more alike.

The single heparinised draw taken from each donor contained around 100 mL of blood on average. Cells sorted by CD45RO/CCR7/CD25/CD127/CD95/CD27 comprised CD4+ naive, central memory, regulatory and stem cell-like memory cells. Sequenced material consisted of expressed TCRB transcripts (all of the isolated RNA was reverse transcribed). The assay was immunoSEQ multiplex PCR, and TCRdb's table has in-frame clones only and misses some. Of under 350,000 clones in the sample, approximately 8.1% were seen once. The source of this sequence is a young woman in good health. Sequencing was done on a sample of central memory CD4+ T cells from blood. This chain links TRBV5-4 with TRBJ1-2, with unresolved D. CDR3 in amino acids: CASSLSQRSYTF. The DNA for the CDR3 is TGTGCCAGCAGCTTGAGTCAGAGAAGCTACACCTTC.